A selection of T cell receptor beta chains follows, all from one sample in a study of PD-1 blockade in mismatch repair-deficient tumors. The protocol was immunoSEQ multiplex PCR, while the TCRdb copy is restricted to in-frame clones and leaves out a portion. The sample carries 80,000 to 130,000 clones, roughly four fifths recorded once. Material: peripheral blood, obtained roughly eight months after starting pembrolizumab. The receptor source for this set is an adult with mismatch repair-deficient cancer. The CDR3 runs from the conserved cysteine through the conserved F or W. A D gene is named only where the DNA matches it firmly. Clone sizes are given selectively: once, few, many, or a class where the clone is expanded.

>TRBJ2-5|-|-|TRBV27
TGTGCCAGCAGTTTCAGGGGCGATCGGGAGACCCAGTACTTC
CASSFRGDRETQYF
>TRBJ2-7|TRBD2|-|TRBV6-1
TGTGCCAGCAGTGAAGCGTGGACTAGCCCCTACGAGCAGTACTTC
CASSEAWTSPYEQYF
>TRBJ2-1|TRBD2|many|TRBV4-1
TGCGCCAGCAGCCAAGATGGGACTAGCTTGAATGAGCAGTTCTTC
CASSQDGTSLNEQFF
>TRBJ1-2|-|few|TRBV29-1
TGCAGCGTTGAAACATATGGCTACACCTTC
CSVETYGYTF
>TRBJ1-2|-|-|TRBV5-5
TGTGCCAGCAGCTTGGATCTTGCCCAGGGTACGGTTGGCTACACCTTC
CASSLDLAQGTVGYTF
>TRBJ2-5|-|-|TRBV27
TGTGCCAGCAGTTTATCGGGCGGGAAAGGAGAGACCCAGTACTTC
CASSLSGGKGETQYF
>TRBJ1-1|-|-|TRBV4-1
TGCGCCAGCAGCCCCGCCGGGGGAGGGGCTGAAGCTTTCTTT
CASSPAGGGAEAFF
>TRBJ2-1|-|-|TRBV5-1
TGCGCCAGCAGCTTGGTGCAGGGGTTTATGAATGAGCAGTTCTTC
CASSLVQGFMNEQFF
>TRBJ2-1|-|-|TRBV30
TGTGCCTGGAGTTCTGGCGGGGAGGAAGTGCAGTTCTTC
CAWSSGGEEVQFF
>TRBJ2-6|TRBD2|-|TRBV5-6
TGTGCCAGCAGCTTGGGCCAGGGACTAGCTGGGGCCAACGTCCTGACTTTC
CASSLGQGLAGANVLTF
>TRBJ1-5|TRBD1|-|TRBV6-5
TGTGCCACCAAAAAGACCGGGACAGCCACTCAGCCCCAGCATTTT
CATKKTGTATQPQHF
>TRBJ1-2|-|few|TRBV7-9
TGTGCCAGCAGCTTAGGAGGCGGGCTTGGCTACACCTTC
CASSLGGGLGYTF
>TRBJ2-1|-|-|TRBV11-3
TGTGCCAGCAGCTTGACCCCTGGAAGACCGGCCACTGAGCAGTTCTTC
CASSLTPGRPATEQFF
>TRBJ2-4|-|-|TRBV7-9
TGTGCCAGCGCGCCTAGGGCCAAGGCCAAAAACATTCAGTACTTC
CASAPRAKAKNIQYF
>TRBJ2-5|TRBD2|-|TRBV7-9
TGTGCCAGCAGCACAGGACTAGCGGGAGTGTTTGAGACCCAGTACTTC
CASSTGLAGVFETQYF
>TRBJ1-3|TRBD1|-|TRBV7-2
TGTGCCAGCAGCCCCCAGGGGGACGGAAACACCATATATTTT
CASSPQGDGNTIYF
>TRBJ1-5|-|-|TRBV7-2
TGTGCCAGCAGCTTCTATGCTGGGTATAGCAATCAGCCCCAGCATTTT
CASSFYAGYSNQPQHF
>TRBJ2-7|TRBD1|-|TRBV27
TGTGCCAGCAGTTTATCATACAGGGGGGACAGGGCCGAGCAGTACTTC
CASSLSYRGDRAEQYF
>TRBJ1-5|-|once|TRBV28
TGTGCCAGCAGACGGAACTGGGGTAATCAGCCCCAGCATTTT
CASRRNWGNQPQHF
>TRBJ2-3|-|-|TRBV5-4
TGTGCCAGCAGCTCCGCTAGCGCCACTGGCACAGATACGCAGTATTTT
CASSSASATGTDTQYF
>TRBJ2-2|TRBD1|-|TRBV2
TGTGCCAGCACTGGGACAGGGGGGAGGGAGCTGTTTTTT
CASTGTGGRELFF
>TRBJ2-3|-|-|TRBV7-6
TGTGCCAGCAGCTCCAGAGCCCCCACAGATACGCAGTATTTT
CASSSRAPTDTQYF
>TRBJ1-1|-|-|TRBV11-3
TGTGCCAGCAGCCGGGGGGGGAACACTGAAGCTTTCTTT
CASSRGGNTEAFF
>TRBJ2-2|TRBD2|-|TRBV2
TGTGCCAGCAGCCCTAGCGGGAGGCAATCCGGGGAGCTGTTTTTT
CASSPSGRQSGELFF
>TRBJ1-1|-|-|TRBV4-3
TGCGCCAGCAGCCAAGCCCCGAACACTGAAGCTTTCTTT
CASSQAPNTEAFF
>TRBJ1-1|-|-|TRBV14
TGTGCCAGCAGCCAATCGGACACTGAAGCTTTCTTT
CASSQSDTEAFF
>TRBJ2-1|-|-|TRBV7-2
TGTGCCAGCAGCTCGCCTCTACGAAAGGCCTACAATGAGCAGTTCTTC
CASSSPLRKAYNEQFF
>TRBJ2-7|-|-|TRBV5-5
TGTGCCAGCAGCCTAGCCTCCTACGAGCAGTACTTC
CASSLASYEQYF
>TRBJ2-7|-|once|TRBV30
TGTGCCTGGGGTATGGACTTCTACGAGCAGTACTTC
CAWGMDFYEQYF
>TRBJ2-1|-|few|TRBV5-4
TGTGCCAGCAGCTTGGAACTAACAACCTACAATGAGCAGTTCTTC
CASSLELTTYNEQFF
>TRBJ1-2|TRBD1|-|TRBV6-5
TGTGCCAGCAGTTACTCGACTATGGGACAGGGGAGAGGCTACACCTTC
CASSYSTMGQGRGYTF
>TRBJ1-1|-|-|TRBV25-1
TGTGCCAGCAGTAAAGGGGTTAGTGTTTCCACTGAAGCTTTCTTT
CASSKGVSVSTEAFF
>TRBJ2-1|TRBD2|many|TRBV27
TGTGCCAGCAGCCATAGCGGGAGGGGCTCCTACAATGAGCAGTTCTTC
CASSHSGRGSYNEQFF
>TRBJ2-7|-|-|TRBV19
TGTGCCAGTAGTAATGGGGGACCGTTGGCCGAGCAGTACTTC
CASSNGGPLAEQYF
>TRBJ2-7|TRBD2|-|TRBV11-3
TGTGCCAGCAGTCTACAAGGGGAGGGGAGAAGGGAGCAGTACTTC
CASSLQGEGRREQYF
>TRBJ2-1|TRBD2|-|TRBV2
TGTGCCAGCAGTGAACGGGCTAGCGGGAGGATTAGCTCCTACAATGAGCAGTTCTTC
CASSERASGRISSYNEQFF
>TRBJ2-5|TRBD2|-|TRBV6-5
TGTGCCAGCAGTCCCGGGACTACTGGGTGGGAGACCCAGTACTTC
CASSPGTTGWETQYF
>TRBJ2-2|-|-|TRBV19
TGTGCCAGTTGGAGGCTAGCGACCGGGGAGCTGTTTTTT
CASWRLATGELFF
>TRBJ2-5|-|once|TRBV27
TGTGCCAGCAGTTTAGGCAGGGGCGGGATCGAGACCCAGTACTTC
CASSLGRGGIETQYF
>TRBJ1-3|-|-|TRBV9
TGTGCCAGCAGCGTAGACGGTCTCGGAAACACCATATATTTT
CASSVDGLGNTIYF
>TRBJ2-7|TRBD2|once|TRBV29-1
TGCAGCGTTGAGGGACTAGCGGGAGGTTCTTACGAGCAGTACTTC
CSVEGLAGGSYEQYF